This T cell receptor (beta chain) was sequenced in a study of CD8+ T cells in alopecia areata. Treatment indicated: oral pan-JAK inhibitor, 5-10 mg twice daily. This clone was detected a few times. Trimming took 2 bases from V and 0 from J, leaving 7 bases between them. Germline V lookup: CDR1 GTSNPN, CDR2 SVGIG (reference sequence). The CDR3 sequence is 14 residues long. It was cDNA, reverse transcribed from extracted RNA, that served as the sequencing template. The table came from immunoSEQ multiplex PCR; TCRdb's copy has only in-frame clones and leaves some out. The sample has about 270,000 clones, about 60% seen once.

The V call is TRBV30, the J call TRBJ1-4; unclear D gene. The sequences come from CD4+ T cells sorted from blood, collected around week 53, from a patient treated with tofacitinib. This sequence was found in a human donor with alopecia areata. The CDR3 DNA is TGTGCCTGGAGTCCTGGGGCAACTAATGAAAAACTGTTTTTT. It specifies CAWSPGATNEKLFF.